Listed below are T cell receptor beta chains from one sample, sequenced in a study of CD8 T cells in ankylosing spondylitis. TCRdb used MiXCR to reprocess the 5' RACE reads, holding one entry per CDR3 protein. The sample carries 670,000 or so distinct CDR3 sequences, 15% to 20% recorded once. Sequencing was carried out using blood, either unsorted or a sorted T cell fraction (not recorded which). The receptors here all came from a male donor with ankylosing spondylitis. CDR3s include the opening cysteine and the closing phenylalanine or tryptophan. Fields, in order: clone size, J gene, D gene, V gene, CDR3 protein, CDR3 DNA. The D gene is left open where the match is weak. Size tells how often a clone was seen (once, few, many) or the class of an expanded clone, and some rows leave it out.

few TRBJ2-7 . TRBV28 CASSLPQGPSSYEQYF TGTGCCAGCAGTTTGCCACAGGGTCCCAGCTCCTACGAGCAGTACTTC
. TRBJ1-1 TRBD1 TRBV29-1 CSTLGQPEAFF TGCAGCACCCTGGGACAGCCTGAAGCTTTCTTT
few TRBJ2-2 . TRBV20-1 CSARGLADDTGELFF TGCAGTGCTAGAGGGCTAGCAGATGACACCGGGGAGCTGTTTTTT
. TRBJ1-1 TRBD1 TRBV7-8 CASGGGQGVTEAFF TGTGCCTCAGGCGGGGGACAGGGAGTAACTGAAGCTTTCTTT
few TRBJ2-1 . TRBV7-6 CASSPRGRNYNEQFF TGTGCCAGCAGCCCAAGGGGCAGAAACTACAATGAGCAGTTCTTC
. TRBJ2-7 TRBD1 TRBV28 CASKKGGPGDEQYF TGTGCCAGCAAAAAAGGGGGCCCGGGTGACGAGCAGTACTTC
. TRBJ2-1 . TRBV6-2/TRBV6-3 CASSYGGITYNEQFF TGTGCCAGCAGTTACGGAGGGATTACCTACAATGAGCAGTTCTTC
. TRBJ2-1 TRBD2 TRBV29-1 CSVVWASGSYNEQFF TGCAGCGTTGTCTGGGCTAGCGGATCCTACAATGAGCAGTTCTTC
many TRBJ1-3 . TRBV12-3/TRBV12-4 CASSLVSSGNTIYF TGTGCCAGCAGTTTGGTGAGCTCTGGAAACACCATATATTTT
. TRBJ1-2 TRBD1 TRBV12-3/TRBV12-4 CASSFVGQAYGYTF TGTGCCAGCAGTTTTGTAGGACAGGCCTATGGCTACACCTTC
few TRBJ2-7 . TRBV5-5 CASSLFWAADAYEQYF TGTGCCAGCAGCTTGTTTTGGGCGGCGGACGCCTACGAGCAGTACTTC
few TRBJ1-2 . TRBV7-9 CASSYTGGRRGLYGYTF TGTGCCAGCAGCTACACGGGAGGGCGCCGGGGACTCTATGGCTACACCTTC
few TRBJ2-5 TRBD1 TRBV18 CASSPAGGRETQYF TGTGCCAGCTCACCAGCAGGGGGCCGGGAGACCCAGTACTTC
. TRBJ2-7 TRBD2 TRBV5-1 CASSLAGAGVYYEQYF TGCGCCAGCAGCTTGGCCGGAGCGGGGGTTTACTACGAGCAGTACTTC
few TRBJ2-2 . TRBV3-1 CASSPRTTGELFF TGTGCCAGCAGCCCCAGGACCACCGGGGAGCTGTTTTTT
. TRBJ2-3 . TRBV20-1 CSAAVAAHTQYF TGCAGTGCCGCCGTAGCGGCACATACGCAGTATTTT
. TRBJ2-2 TRBD2 TRBV15 CATRAGGLTGELFF TGTGCCACCAGAGCGGGGGGGCTAACCGGGGAGCTGTTTTTT
few TRBJ2-2 . TRBV4-2 CASSQGQANTGELFF TGTGCCAGCAGCCAAGGACAGGCGAACACCGGGGAGCTGTTTTTT
. TRBJ2-7 TRBD1 TRBV7-9 CASSARDRYYEQYF TGTGCCAGCAGCGCCCGGGACAGATACTACGAGCAGTACTTC
. TRBJ2-7 TRBD1 TRBV18 CASSPRQGSSSYEQYF TGTGCCAGCTCGCCTCGACAGGGATCGAGCTCCTACGAGCAGTACTTC
few TRBJ1-2 TRBD1 TRBV10-3 CAISEAGTGKRYTF TGTGCCATCAGTGAGGCCGGGACAGGGAAGCGCTACACCTTC